These 25 T cell receptor beta chains originate from one sample sequenced in a study of early T cells in non-severe SARS-CoV-2 infection. Using its own MiXCR run on the 5' RACE reads, TCRdb lists one record per CDR3 protein. Among tens of thousands of distinct CDR3 sequences listed, 10% to 15% were seen once. The specimen was whole blood. The receptors were sampled from an adult who was a healthcare worker with PCR-confirmed SARS-CoV-2 infection or an uninfected control (not recorded which).

This clonotype was seen only a few times. The chain recombines TRBV10-3 with TRBJ2-7, with 10 bases identical to TRBD2. J gave up 7 bases and V 3 bases, and 9 bases lay outside the gene matches. The CDR3 is made up of 15 amino acids. From germline, CDR1 is ENHRY and CDR2 SYGVKD. The chain's CDR3 is CAISDALAGAGEQYF. CDR3 DNA: TGTGCCATCAGTGACGCCCTAGCGGGAGCTGGGGAGCAGTACTTC.

This clonotype was seen a few times. In DNA form, the CDR3 reads TGTGCCAGCAGTCAGGCTGGACAGGGGGGCGAAAAACTGTTTTTT. Translating it yields CASSQAGQGGEKLFF. The V and J genes are TRBV4-2 and TRBJ1-4, with 10 bases that match TRBD1. V lost 6 bases and J lost 8; bases outside the gene matches: 9. Germline CDR1 and CDR2: LGHNA and YNFKEQ. The CDR3 has 15 residues.

In its sample, this clonotype was seen many times. The chain uses TRBV6-2 or TRBV6-3 and TRBJ2-7, with 9 bases matching TRBD1. The V gene end was trimmed by 0 bases and the J gene end by 2 bases; junction bases not matched to a gene: 8. The CDR3 is 17 residues long. Germline CDR1 MNHEY, CDR2 SVGEGT. CDR3 sequence reads: CASSYSFRDRATYEQYF. The CDR3 DNA is TGTGCCAGCAGTTACTCATTCCGGGACAGGGCTACCTACGAGCAGTACTTC.

This clonotype occurred many times. V gene TRBV29-1 combines with J gene TRBJ2-5; D might be TRBD1 or TRBD2, each matching 5 bases. The CDR3 is made up of 12 amino acids. V was shortened by 5 bases and J by 2 bases, with 9 bases between the two germline ends. Germline V gene sequence: CDR1 SQVTM, CDR2 ANQGSEA. The CDR3 DNA reads as TGCAGCGTTACCTGGGGGCAAGAGACCCAGTACTTC. It specifies CSVTWGQETQYF.

The sample holds many counts of this clonotype. V usage is TRBV11-2 and J usage is TRBJ2-3; TRBD2 might be the D (5 bases). The CDR3 spans 15 residues. The V end was cut by 0 bases, the J end by 4 bases, with 11 bases between. Germline CDR1 is SGHAT and CDR2 is FQNNGV. In DNA form, the CDR3 reads TGTGCCAGCAGCTTAGATCCCCGGGGATCAGATACGCAGTATTTT. As protein: CASSLDPRGSDTQYF.

This clonotype turned up a few times. The chain links TRBV28 to TRBJ2-7, with no clear D. The CDR3 runs 13 residues. V shed 7 bases and J shed 5 bases, with 15 bases lying between them. Germline V lookup: CDR1 MDHEN, CDR2 SYDVKM. Written as DNA, the CDR3 is TGTGCCAGCAAATTGGGAAAGGGCAACGAGCAGTACTTC. Encoded protein: CASKLGKGNEQYF.

There are a few counts of this clonotype. This chain uses TRBV12-3 or TRBV12-4 with TRBJ1-1; D perhaps matches TRBD1 (5 bases). The V end lost 7 bases, the J end lost 7 bases, and 13 bases lay between the germline ends. This CDR3 contains 12 residues. CDR3 coding DNA: TGTGCCAGCAATGCAGGGATAGGTGAAGCTTTCTTT. The encoded protein is CASNAGIGEAFF.

This clonotype has a count of ten or more. The chain joins TRBV29-1 to TRBJ1-1; no clear D. V was shortened by 5 bases and J by 5 bases, with 12 bases between the two germline ends. CDR1 SQVTM and CDR2 ANQGSEA come from the germline V gene. The CDR3 contains 12 residues. As DNA, the CDR3 is TGCAGCGTTATAGTTTCGGGGACTGAAGCTTTCTTT. It translates to CSVIVSGTEAFF.

This clonotype was seen only a few times. J is TRBJ1-4 and V is TRBV6-2 or TRBV6-3, with D possibly TRBD1 on 5 matching bases. Trimming took off 4 bases at V and 5 bases at J, with 14 bases between the two ends. Germline V gives CDR1 MNHEY, CDR2 SVGEGT. This CDR3 is built from 15 residues. The CDR3 DNA is TGTGCCAGCAGTTCCGCCGGGGCCTCGAATGAAAAACTGTTTTTT. Protein sequence: CASSSAGASNEKLFF.

The chain has TRBV29-1 and TRBJ2-2; 8 bases match TRBD2. This CDR3 has 14 amino acids. Germline V gene data show CDR1 as SQVTM and CDR2 as ANQGSEA. The J segment lost 3 bases and the V segment lost 7 bases, leaving 7 bases of the junction unmatched. Here the CDR3 reads CSASGGADTGELFF. DNA for the CDR3: TGCAGCGCGTCCGGGGGGGCGGACACCGGGGAGCTGTTTTTT.

This clonotype was found a few times. The CDR3 DNA is TGCGCCAGCAGCCAGGCCGCGGGACTAGCGGACTTTGGGCGTTACAATGAGCAGTTCTTC. It specifies CASSQAAGLADFGRYNEQFF. This chain connects TRBV4-3 to TRBJ2-1; 11 bases align to TRBD2. Germline CDR1 reads LGHNA; CDR2 reads YSLEER. The V and J ends lost 3 bases and 4 bases, in that order; junction bases with no gene match: 17. The CDR3 runs to 20 residues.

This chain uses TRBV3-1 with TRBJ2-4; maybe TRBD2 (5 bases). CDR3 length: 15 amino acids. CDR1 is LGHDT and CDR2 is YNNKEL in the germline V gene (reference sequence). V shed 5 bases and J shed 7 bases, with 18 bases lying between them. The chain's CDR3 is CASSEPGSTLNIQYF. In nucleotides, the CDR3 is TGTGCCAGCAGCGAGCCGGGGAGTACACTTAACATTCAGTACTTC.

This clonotype was seen ten or more times. V usage is TRBV25-1 and J usage is TRBJ1-4; a weak D match, TRBD1 (6 bases). In germline, CDR1 is MGHDK, CDR2 SYGVNS. The V end lost 4 bases, the J end lost 10 bases, and 16 bases lay between the germline ends. The CDR3 has 14 amino acids. The CDR3: CASSAESRGGKLFF. The CDR3 nucleotides are TGTGCCAGCAGTGCCGAATCCAGGGGAGGAAAACTGTTTTTT.

J is TRBJ1-6 and V is TRBV2, with 7 positions matching TRBD1. Looked up from germline, CDR1 is SNHLY and CDR2 is FYNNEI. The J segment lost 5 bases and the V segment lost 7 bases, leaving 8 bases of the junction unmatched. This CDR3 region has 15 residues. The CDR3 DNA follows: TGTGCCAGCACCGGACAGGCCACCAATAATTCACCCCTCCACTTT. Translated, it gives CASTGQATNNSPLHF.

This chain links TRBV28 with TRBJ1-4; 9 positions match TRBD1. The CDR3 has 15 residues. Germline lookup yields CDR1 MDHEN and CDR2 SYDVKM. V dropped 6 bases and J dropped 7; count of bases not matched to a gene: 9. The CDR3 region has the DNA TGTGCCAGCAGGACCCCGGGGACAGGGCCTGAAAAACTGTTTTTT. This translates into CASRTPGTGPEKLFF.

This clonotype came up a few times. The rearrangement joins TRBV18 to TRBJ2-7; 8 nucleotides match TRBD1. The CDR3 has 16 residues. With V trimmed by 2 bases and J by 4 bases, 10 bases remained unmatched. The germline gives CDR1 KGHSH, CDR2 LQKENI. In nucleotides, the CDR3 is TGTGCCAGCTCACCAGGACCTCCGGGACAGGTGTACGAGCAGTACTTC. Translation gives CASSPGPPGQVYEQYF.

The chain is built from TRBV5-8 and TRBJ1-1; D is uncertain. V was pared by 2 bases and J by 4 bases, with 9 bases between. CDR3 length equals 13 residues. Germline V lookup: CDR1 SGHTS, CDR2 YDEGEE. Written as DNA, the CDR3 is TGTGCCAGCAGCTTACAGAGAGGCACTGAAGCTTTCTTT. Amino acids: CASSLQRGTEAFF.

The rearrangement uses TRBV3-1 and TRBJ1-1; TRBD1 might be the D (5 bases). V dropped 6 bases and J dropped 3 bases, with 11 bases sitting between them. Looked up from germline, CDR1 is LGHDT and CDR2 is YNNKEL (reference sequence). There are 13 residues in the CDR3. CDR3 in DNA: TGTGCCAGCAGGCGGGGCACGTACACTGAAGCTTTCTTT. Residues: CASRRGTYTEAFF. The full variable domain, rest sourced from reference TRBV3-1 and TRBJ1-1, is DTAVSQTPKYLVTQMGNDKSIKCEQNLGHDTMYWYKQDSKKFLKIMFSYNNKELIINETVPNRFSPKSPDKAHLNLHINSLELGDSAVYFCASRRGTYTEAFFGQGTRLTVV.

This clonotype was seen a handful of times. The V gene is TRBV20-1, the J gene TRBJ1-1; D may be TRBD1 (5 bases). The CDR3 runs to 15 residues. Trimming took off 3 bases at V and 4 bases at J, with 18 bases between the two ends. Germline loops: CDR1 DFQATT, CDR2 SNEGSKA (reference sequence). The CDR3 is CSASQGGWGGTEAFF. The CDR3 nucleotides are TGCAGTGCTAGTCAGGGAGGATGGGGAGGCACTGAAGCTTTCTTT.

In regard to this clonotype: The junction and the germline gene differ at one end; a read error may be behind it. The chain combines TRBV7-2 with TRBJ1-2; TRBD1 might be the D (5 bases). This CDR3 is built from 15 residues. Per germline, CDR1 SGHTA and CDR2 FQGNSA. CDR3 residues: CASRLGPGGDYGYTF. DNA for the CDR3: TGTGCCAGCAGATTAGGTCCCGGAGGGGACTATGGCTACACCTTC.

The chain links TRBV4-2 to TRBJ2-5; D perhaps matches TRBD2 (5 bases). This CDR3 spans 16 amino acids. Trimming shortened V by 1 base and J by 1 base, and 13 bases separated the two germline ends. Germline assignment: CDR1 LGHNA and CDR2 YNFKEQ. For the CDR3, the DNA is TGTGCCAGCAGCCAAGCGGGAACAGACCCCCAAGAGACCCAGTACTTC. It yields the protein CASSQAGTDPQETQYF.

The J gene is TRBJ2-1, the V gene TRBV7-9; no clear D gene. The CDR3 consists of 13 residues. The germline CDR1 and CDR2 sequences are SEHNR and FQNEAQ (reference sequence). Trimming stripped 2 bases from V and 9 bases from J, with 11 bases between. CDR3 coding DNA: TGTGCCAGCAGCTTAAGTCGGAGTGCTGAGCAGTTCTTC. It encodes CASSLSRSAEQFF.

The table lists this clonotype with a few counts. V is TRBV28 and J is TRBJ2-7; D is unclear. This CDR3 is built from 13 residues. Trimming took off 4 bases at V and 2 bases at J, with 9 bases between the two ends. Germline lookup yields CDR1 MDHEN and CDR2 SYDVKM. The CDR3 DNA is TGTGCCAGCAGTTCTCATGGGGCCTACGAGCAGTACTTC. Translating it yields CASSSHGAYEQYF.

In its sample, this clonotype was seen a few times. The CDR3 spells CASSNIALSRVNEQYF. The CDR3 nucleotides are TGTGCCAGCAGCAATATCGCCCTTTCTCGGGTTAACGAGCAGTACTTC. The chain combines TRBV7-6 with TRBJ2-7; no definite D call. The CDR3 is 16 amino acids. Per the germline V gene, CDR1 is SGHVS and CDR2 is FNYEAQ. V lost 5 bases and J lost 5, with 22 bases in between.

Only a few counts were recorded for this clonotype. The chain links TRBV7-9 to TRBJ2-7; D gene uncertain. The CDR3 contains 15 residues. Germline V gives CDR1 SEHNR, CDR2 FQNEAQ (reference sequence). V dropped 0 bases and J dropped 2 bases, with 11 bases sitting between them. The CDR3 here is CASSLARRATYEQYF. The CDR3 coding sequence is TGTGCCAGCAGCTTAGCCCGCCGGGCAACCTACGAGCAGTACTTC.